The present T cell receptor (beta chain) was sequenced within a study of blood T cell repertoires in COVID-19 (dated by TCRdb to the early 2020s). About the investigation overall: Samples from collaborators originated in the United States, Italy and Spain and spanned both the acute and convalescent phases of COVID-19. The material from the prospective study consisted of cDNA or gDNA derived from T cells, B-cell-depleted T cells, or PBMCs. The sample metadata nearly always contained a de-identified subject ID, COVID-19 status, age in years and sex. The samples were drawn from two sources: the first 160 participants of the ongoing ImmuneRACE study, and 1,254 subjects contributed by 6 global collaborators. Where HLA class I and class II types were available, the types were taken from metadata supplied by the sample provider, not from assay-based typing. Subjects who had been exposed to COVID-19, were actively infected with it, or had recovered from it provided the deeply sampled blood TCRbeta repertoires that made up the dataset. A freely available public database, intended as a resource for researchers studying the immune response to SARS-CoV-2, is where the repertoires were released. Broader findings and caveats from the paper: Clinical and demographic metadata were provided uncurated, with the amount varying by source and participant.

Another Seattle source contributed samples from volunteer blood donors who had recovered from COVID-19. The collaborating institutions used their own protocols to collect whole blood in K2EDTA tubes. For TCRbeta analysis, collaborator samples were shipped as frozen whole blood, as isolated PBMCs, or as DNA extracted from either sample type. About this clone: The target of this receptor is not known. Within one base of it there is no much larger clone, and no base qualities were kept.

TCRbeta CDR3 regions were amplified from genomic DNA using the immunoSEQ Assay, a bias-controlled multiplex PCR. As for the original processing: Within the assay, amplification of reference gene primers was used to estimate how many nucleated cells each sample contained. To quantify the absolute abundance of each unique TCRbeta CDR3 rearrangement, sequence reads were collapsed and filtered. For each sample, productive Simpson clonality was calculated as the square root of Simpson's diversity index across productive rearrangements. TCRdb re-hosts the immuneACCESS table, in-frame sequences only. Its copies lack some clones; in the studies checked, an unresolved V gene accounts for under half of them, and the cause for the rest is not known. That table supplies the V and J calls and clone size; D and trimming were determined from the DNA. A total of around 220,000 clones appear in this sample, about 88% of them only once. The top ten clonotypes cover 2% to 2.5% of the sample.

The specimen sequenced was peripheral blood. This clonotype originated in a woman aged 40 to 50 who had recovered from COVID-19.

The CDR3 in this case is CASSYSTRRTDTQYF. The nucleotide sequence reads as follows: TGTGCCAGCAGTTACTCGACCAGGCGCACAGATACGCAGTATTTT. The chain employs TRBV6-5 and TRBJ2-3, with the D segment identity uncertain. Relative to germline, V is 0 bases shorter and J is 1 base shorter, with 8 bases between their ends. The germline V gene encodes CDR1 MNHEY and CDR2 SVGAGI. The CDR3 contains 15 residues, cysteine and phenylalanine counted. The entry retains the CDR3 DNA only, 45 bases that are in frame from base 1.